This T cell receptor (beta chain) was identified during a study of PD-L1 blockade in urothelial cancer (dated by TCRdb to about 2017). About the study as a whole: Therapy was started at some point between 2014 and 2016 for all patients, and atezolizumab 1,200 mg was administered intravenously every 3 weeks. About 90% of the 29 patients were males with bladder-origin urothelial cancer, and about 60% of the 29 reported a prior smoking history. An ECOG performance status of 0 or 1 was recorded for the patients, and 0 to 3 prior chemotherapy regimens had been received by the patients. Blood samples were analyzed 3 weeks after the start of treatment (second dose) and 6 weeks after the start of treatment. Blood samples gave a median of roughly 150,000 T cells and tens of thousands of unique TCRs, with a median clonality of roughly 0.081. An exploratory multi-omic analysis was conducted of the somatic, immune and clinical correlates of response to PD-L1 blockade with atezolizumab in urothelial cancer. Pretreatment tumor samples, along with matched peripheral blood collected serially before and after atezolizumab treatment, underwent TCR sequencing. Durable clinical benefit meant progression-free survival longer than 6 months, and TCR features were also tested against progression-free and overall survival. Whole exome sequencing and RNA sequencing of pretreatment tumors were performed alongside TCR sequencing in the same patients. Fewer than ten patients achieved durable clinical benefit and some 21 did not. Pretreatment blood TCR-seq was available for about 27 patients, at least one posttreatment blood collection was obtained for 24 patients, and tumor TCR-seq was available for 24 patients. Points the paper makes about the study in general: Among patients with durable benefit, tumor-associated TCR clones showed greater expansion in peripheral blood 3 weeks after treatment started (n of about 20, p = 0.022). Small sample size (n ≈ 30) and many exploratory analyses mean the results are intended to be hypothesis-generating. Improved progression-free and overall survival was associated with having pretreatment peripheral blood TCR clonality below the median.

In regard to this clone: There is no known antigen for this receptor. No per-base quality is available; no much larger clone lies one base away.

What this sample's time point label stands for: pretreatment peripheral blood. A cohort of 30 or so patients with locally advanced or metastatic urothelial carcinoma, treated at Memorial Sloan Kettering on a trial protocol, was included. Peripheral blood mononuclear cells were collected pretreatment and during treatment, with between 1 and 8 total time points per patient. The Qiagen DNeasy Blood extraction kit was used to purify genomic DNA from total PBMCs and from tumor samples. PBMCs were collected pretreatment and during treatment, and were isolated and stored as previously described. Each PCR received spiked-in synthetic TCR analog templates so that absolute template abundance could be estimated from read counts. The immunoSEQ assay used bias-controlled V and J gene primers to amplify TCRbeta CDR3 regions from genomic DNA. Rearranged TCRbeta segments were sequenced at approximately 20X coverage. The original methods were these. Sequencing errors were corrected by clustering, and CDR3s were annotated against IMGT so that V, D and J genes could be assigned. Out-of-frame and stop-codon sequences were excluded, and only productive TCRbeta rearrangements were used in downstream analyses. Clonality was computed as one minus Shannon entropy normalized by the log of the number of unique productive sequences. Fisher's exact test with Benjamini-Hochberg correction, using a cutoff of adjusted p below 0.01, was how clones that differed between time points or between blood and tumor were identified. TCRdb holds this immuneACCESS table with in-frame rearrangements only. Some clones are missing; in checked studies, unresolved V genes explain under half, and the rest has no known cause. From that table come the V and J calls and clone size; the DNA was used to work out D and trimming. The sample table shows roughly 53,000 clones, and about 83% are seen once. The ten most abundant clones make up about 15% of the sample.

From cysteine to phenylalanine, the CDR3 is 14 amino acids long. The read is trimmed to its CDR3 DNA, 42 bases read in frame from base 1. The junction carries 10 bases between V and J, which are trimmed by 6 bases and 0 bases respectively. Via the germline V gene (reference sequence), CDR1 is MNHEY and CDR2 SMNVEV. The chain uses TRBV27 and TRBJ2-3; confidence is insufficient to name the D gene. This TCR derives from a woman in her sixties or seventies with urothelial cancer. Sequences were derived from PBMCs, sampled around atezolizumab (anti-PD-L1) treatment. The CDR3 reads CASSPNYSTDTQYF. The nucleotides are TGTGCCAGCAGCCCGAACTACAGCACAGATACGCAGTATTTT.